This T cell receptor beta chain was recovered during a study of blood T cells in healthy people across ages (dated by TCRdb to the mid-2010s). Looking at the study overall: In model experiments, roughly one uniquely barcoded TCR beta cDNA molecule per two T cells was captured by template switching. The study measured age-related changes in TCR beta repertoire diversity using deep sequencing normalized with unique cDNA molecular identifiers. Donors were grouped into four age groups: young (average roughly 15 years), middle-aged (roughly 37), aged (around 62) and long-lived (about 89). To avoid experimental bias, donors of different ages were randomly spread across the sequencing lanes. Two additional independent replicas of 1 million unique cDNA reads from the same blood draw were analyzed for two donors (one aged 18 to 30 and one aged 80 or older). The investigation overall reported the following: Since profiling was done on bulk unsorted PBMCs, naive and antigen-experienced compartments could not be conclusively compared. Total diversity estimates from one million sequenced T cells were considered lower bounds and underestimates. Because the CMV infection status of the donors was unknown, age-related changes in expanded clonotypes may potentially have been confounded. A strong correlation was found between observed TCR beta diversity and the percentage of naive T cells measured by flow cytometry. As age increased, observed TCR beta diversity per million T cells dropped in a roughly linear way, and a significant reduction was already evident by age around 41. The long-lived group showed more naive CD4+ T cells, fewer expanded clones and increased TCR diversity than the aged group, suggesting age selection.

Turning to this clonotype: Its antigen is still unknown. The input lacks base qualities; no much larger clone sits a single base away.

Libraries were built with 5' RACE. The sequencer listed for this sample is Illumina HiSeq 2500. A second about 6 to 11 cycle PCR used a sample-barcoded 5' primer and a J-beta primer mix. Each TCR beta cDNA molecule received a unique molecular identifier from a template-switch 5' adaptor carrying 12 random nucleotides. Each sample yielded at least 3 million CDR3-containing paired-end reads. First-strand cDNA was synthesized from all RNA with the Mint cDNA synthesis kit, primed by a TRBC-specific oligonucleotide. All cDNA was treated with uracil-DNA glycosylase and then went through a first 18-cycle PCR with the universal primers M1SS and BC2_uni_R. Per the source publication's procedure: Each sample was normalized by randomly selecting 1 million high-quality reads, each carrying a distinct molecular identifier. Reads with shared molecular identifiers were discarded instead of being binned into consensus sequences. MiTCR, with a Q25 quality threshold and the strictest error-elimination algorithm, was used for CDR3 identification, clonotype clustering and error correction. Lower-bound total TCR beta diversity was estimated with a nonparametric unseen species model using Euler transformation. TCRdb ran its own pipeline on the public reads, namely fastp trimming at Q25 and MiXCR clone calling, and kept in-frame beta chains. When rows share a CDR3 protein, they turn into one entry using the most common DNA and genes. The V and J calls shown here were made by TCRdb, not taken from the authors' results. The sample table records some 1.1 million distinct CDR3 sequences; around two fifths of these occur just once. Around 13% of the sample is taken by the ten largest.

The roughly 38 donors, aged about 6 to 95 years, were systemically healthy Caucasian individuals from Russia. Each donor gave approximately 9.4 milliliters of peripheral blood, drawn into EDTA-treated Vacutainer tubes. Ficoll-Paque density-gradient centrifugation was used to isolate PBMCs, with at least 7 million obtained per sample. Trizol reagent was used to extract total RNA from PBMCs, with at least 5 micrograms per sample. Naive CD45RAhigh/CD27high T cell percentages were measured by flow cytometry on a PBMC aliquot from every donor. The germline V gene (reference sequence) gives CDR1 as LNHDA and CDR2 as SQIVND. V is clipped by 2 bases and J by 2 bases, and the sequence between their germline boundaries is 9 bases long. The cysteine opens and the phenylalanine closes a CDR3 of 14 amino acids. Of the read, only the CDR3 DNA is kept; its 42 bases are in frame from base 1.

The receptor's source is a man in his late teens or twenties in good health. The sequencing sample was made of blood. The chain couples TRBV19 to TRBJ1-1; no D gene is confidently identified. Read as DNA, the sequence is TGTGCCAGTAGTATATCTCGGATTAACACTGAAGCTTTCTTT. It translates as CASSISRINTEAFF.